This T cell receptor beta chain was observed in a study of T cells after posttransplantation cyclophosphamide. Overall study findings and caveats: TRB overlap between skin or GI tissue T cells and blood was limited.

Points on this clone: The target antigen is unknown. The same CDR3 also results from other DNA sequences found in this sample.

Measured with immunoSEQ multiplex PCR; TCRdb has only the in-frame clones, and not every one. The sample records approximately 18,000 clones, 70% to 90% being singletons. The source material was memory CD4+ T cells sorted from blood. The TCR originated in a man under 40 in good health and a related stem cell transplant donor.

As DNA, the CDR3 is TGTGCCAGCAGACCGCGGACTACCAATTCACCCCTCCACTTT. Translation: CASRPRTTNSPLHF. The rearrangement joins TRBV2 to TRBJ1-6; D ambiguous. The germline V gene encodes CDR1 SNHLY and CDR2 FYNNEI. The CDR3 runs to 14 residues. V was shortened by 6 bases and J by 7 bases, with 13 bases between the two germline ends. The full variable domain, completed using reference TRBV2 and TRBJ1-6, is EPEVTQTPSHQVTQMGQEVILRCVPISNHLYFYWYRQILGQKVEFLVSFYNNEISEKSEIFDDQFSVERPDGSNFTLKIRSTKLEDSAMYFCASRPRTTNSPLHFGNGTRLTVT.